Below, 16 T cell receptor beta chains from the same sample are listed, as sequenced in a study of blood T cell repertoires in COVID-19. TCRdb's copy holds only in-frame clones and misses some; the assay was immunoSEQ multiplex PCR. This sample has 70,000 or so clones, with about nine tenths found just once. Sequenced: peripheral blood. These TCRs come from a woman aged 18-29 years with acute or convalescent COVID-19.

The chain links TRBV7-2 to TRBJ2-7; 9 nucleotides line up with TRBD2. This CDR3 contains 13 residues. CDR1 SGHTA and CDR2 FQGNSA come from the germline V gene. V was pared by 3 bases and J by 3 bases, with 0 bases of the junction left unmatched. This CDR3 is CASSFSGGYEQYF. CDR3 nucleotides: TGTGCCAGCAGCTTTAGCGGGGGCTACGAGCAGTACTTC.

The DNA for the CDR3 is TGTGCCAGCAGCGCAGAGGGCGGGACTGGGCATGAGCAGTTCTTC. This encodes CASSAEGGTGHEQFF. J is TRBJ2-1 and V is TRBV7-2; TRBD2 might be the D (6 bases). V gave up 5 bases and J gave up 8 bases, with 19 bases separating them. Germline values: CDR1 SGHTA, CDR2 FQGNSA. The CDR3 runs 15 residues.

V usage is TRBV27 and J usage is TRBJ2-7, with D possibly matching TRBD2 (6 bases). Trimming took off 2 bases at V and 4 bases at J, with 24 bases between the two ends. The CDR3 totals 18 residues. Germline V gene lookup returns CDR1 MNHEY and CDR2 SMNVEV (reference sequence). In nucleotides, the CDR3 is TGTGCCAGCAGTTTAAAGCCGCCGGGTGGGGGAGGAGGGTACGAGCAGTACTTC. It yields the protein CASSLKPPGGGGGYEQYF.

The chain has TRBV15 and TRBJ1-3; TRBD1 might be the D (6 bases). V was trimmed by 1 base and J by 0 bases, leaving 16 bases between them. The length of the CDR3 is 18 residues. Per germline, CDR1 LNHNV and CDR2 YYDKDF (reference sequence). This chain's CDR3 is CATSRVTRGLISGNTIYF. CDR3 DNA: TGTGCCACCAGCAGAGTAACCAGGGGCCTGATCTCTGGAAACACCATATATTTT.

This sequence joins TRBV12-3 or TRBV12-4 and TRBJ2-5; D possibly corresponds to TRBD2 (6 bases). The V end lost 6 bases, the J end lost 4 bases, and 12 bases lay between the germline ends. The CDR3 has 13 amino acids. CDR3 region: CASSPGRRETQYF. CDR3 coding DNA: TGTGCCAGCAGCCCCGGGAGAAGAGAGACCCAGTACTTC.

J is TRBJ2-7 and V is TRBV5-1; a weak D match, TRBD2 (6 bases). The CDR3 sequence is 14 residues long. Germline loops: CDR1 SGHRS, CDR2 YFSETQ. V dropped 0 bases and J dropped 2 bases, with 9 bases sitting between them. The CDR3 sequence is CASSLGGAAYEQYF. In nucleotides, the CDR3 is TGCGCCAGCAGCTTGGGCGGGGCTGCCTACGAGCAGTACTTC.

The chain recombines TRBV27 with TRBJ1-2; D remains unclear. CDR1 is MNHEY, CDR2 SMNVEV, per germline (reference sequence). The CDR3 has 13 amino acids. V gave up 5 bases and J gave up 7 bases, with 14 bases separating them. DNA of the CDR3: TGTGCCAGCAGTAACGCGAAGAGCGGTGGCTACACCTTC. Its protein is CASSNAKSGGYTF.

V is TRBV29-1 and J is TRBJ2-1; 9 positions agree with TRBD2. CDR3 length: 15 amino acids. The V segment lost 7 bases and the J segment 7 bases; nucleotides outside the gene matches: 14. CDR1 and CDR2 from the germline V gene are SQVTM and ANQGSEA. Here the CDR3 reads CSAEGGGRAWNEQFF. DNA for the CDR3: TGCAGCGCCGAAGGCGGCGGGAGGGCCTGGAATGAGCAGTTCTTC.

The V gene is TRBV28, the J gene TRBJ1-1; D not resolved. The germline V gene encodes CDR1 MDHEN and CDR2 SYDVKM. Trimming removed 6 bases at V and 7 bases at J, with 15 bases between. The CDR3 runs to 13 residues. The chain's CDR3 is CASRSFGGGEAFF. The CDR3 nucleotides read TGTGCCAGCAGGAGCTTTGGAGGTGGTGAAGCTTTCTTT.

V gene TRBV3-1 (or the pseudogene TRBV3-2) combines with J gene TRBJ1-1; D is unresolved. This CDR3 is built from 12 residues. Trimming left V 5 bases short and J 1 base short, with 5 bases between. Germline V gene sequence: CDR1 LGHDT, CDR2 YNNKEL (reference sequence). CDR3 sequence: CASSAQNTEAFF. The CDR3 DNA reads TGTGCCAGCAGCGCGCAGAACACTGAAGCTTTCTTT.

This clone was observed once. This rearrangement joins TRBV28 to TRBJ1-2, with D possibly TRBD1 on 6 matching bases. Germline V gene lookup returns CDR1 MDHEN and CDR2 SYDVKM. Trimming left V 6 bases short and J 3 bases short, with 14 bases between. The CDR3 loop spans 14 amino acids. CDR3 bases: TGTGCCAGCAGGTCAACAGGGTCGTACTATGGCTACACCTTC. Its protein is CASRSTGSYYGYTF.

The genes are TRBV10-1 and TRBJ2-2; D might be TRBD1 (7 bases). The V end was cut by 3 bases, the J end by 3 bases, with 11 bases between. The CDR3 has 15 amino acids. CDR1 is WNHNN, CDR2 SYGVQD, per germline (reference sequence). CDR3 amino acids: CASSEARGDTGELFF. DNA for the CDR3: TGCGCCAGCAGTGAAGCCAGGGGGGACACCGGGGAGCTGTTTTTT.

The chain combines TRBV27 with TRBJ2-3, with D perhaps TRBD2 (5 bases). CDR1 and CDR2 (germline): MNHEY, SMNVEV (reference sequence). Between the trimmed V and J ends, which lost 2 bases and 0 bases, there was a span of 12 bases. The CDR3 is 16 amino acids. The CDR3 loop is CASSLGETFSTDTQYF. CDR3 nucleotide sequence: TGTGCCAGCAGTTTAGGGGAGACCTTTAGCACAGATACGCAGTATTTT.

This chain joins TRBV28 and TRBJ2-7; D remains ambiguous. Between the trimmed V and J ends, which lost 6 bases and 2 bases, there was a span of 5 bases. Germline V CDR1 and CDR2: MDHEN, SYDVKM. This CDR3 is built from 11 residues. CDR3: CASRTTYEQYF. DNA for the CDR3: TGTGCCAGCAGAACTACCTACGAGCAGTACTTC.

The chain is built from TRBV10-2 and TRBJ2-2; D gene unclear. V lost 4 bases and J lost 0, with 15 bases in between. There are 17 residues in the CDR3. Germline values: CDR1 WSHSY, CDR2 SAAADI. As DNA, the CDR3 is TGCGCCAGCAGTGGGGTAGTTGGGCAAACGAACACCGGGGAGCTGTTTTTT. It codes for CASSGVVGQTNTGELFF.

V and J are TRBV7-9 and TRBJ1-3; D ambiguous. This CDR3 region has 12 residues. Germline CDR1 is SEHNR and CDR2 is FQNEAQ (reference sequence). V was clipped by 5 bases and J by 4 bases, with 6 bases between them. CDR3 in DNA: TGTGCCAGCAGCAAACAGGGAAACACCATATATTTT. Protein: CASSKQGNTIYF.